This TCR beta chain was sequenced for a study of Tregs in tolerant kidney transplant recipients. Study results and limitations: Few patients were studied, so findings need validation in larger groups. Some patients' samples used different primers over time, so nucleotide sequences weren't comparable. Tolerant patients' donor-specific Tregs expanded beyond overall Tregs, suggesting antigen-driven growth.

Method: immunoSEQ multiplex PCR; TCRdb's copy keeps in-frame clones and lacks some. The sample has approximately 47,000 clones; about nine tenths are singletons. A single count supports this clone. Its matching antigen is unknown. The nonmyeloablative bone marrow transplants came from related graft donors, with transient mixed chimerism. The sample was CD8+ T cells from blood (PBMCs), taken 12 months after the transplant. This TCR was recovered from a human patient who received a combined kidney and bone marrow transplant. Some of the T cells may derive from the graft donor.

The chain's CDR3 is CASSLVGGDTEAFF. The CDR3 DNA follows: TGTGCCAGCAGCTTGGTAGGGGGCGACACTGAAGCTTTCTTT. The chain couples TRBV5-4 to TRBJ1-1, with 7 bases fitting TRBD1. The germline V gene encodes CDR1 SGHNT and CDR2 YYREEE (reference sequence). V trimming: 0 bases; J trimming: 3 bases; junction bases outside the gene matches: 2. The length of the CDR3 is 14 residues. The whole variable domain, remainder taken from reference TRBV5-4 and TRBJ1-1, is ETGVTQSPTHLIKTRGQQVTLRCSSQSGHNTVSWYQQALGQGPQFIFQYYREEENGRGNFPPRFSGLQFPNYSSELNVNALELDDSALYLCASSLVGGDTEAFFGQGTRLTVV.